The next 8 T cell receptor delta chains were all read from a single sample in a study of gamma-delta T cells after stem cell transplantation. TCRdb made new clone calls on the RT-PCR reads using CATT. The repertoire consists of approximately 1,200 delta-chain clones, with about 3.7% occurring once and the leading ten covering approximately 33%. The specimen sequenced was gamma-delta T cells. These receptors came from a human donor. It is not recorded whose cells these are; they may come from a transplant donor.

This sequence joins TRDV2 and TRDJ1; TRDD3 matches 13 bases. Germline V gives CDR1 GEAIGNYY, CDR2 EKD. The CDR3 is 18 amino acids. V trimming: 3 bases; J trimming: 3 bases; junction bases outside the gene matches: 12. In nucleotides, the CDR3 is TGTGCCTGTGACTCTCTACTGGGGGATACGGGTACGTCCGATAAACTCATCTTT. Protein sequence: CACDSLLGDTGTSDKLIF.

This clone was seen more than once but under ten times. This DNA translates differently at residue 13 from the TCRdb protein, which is that of a much larger clone; a read error is likely, and the protein shown is the DNA's own translation. The chain uses TRDV2 and TRDJ1; the D gene could be TRDD1 or TRDD3 (5 bases each). Germline CDR1 is GEAIGNYY and CDR2 is EKD. This CDR3 region has 17 residues. CDR3 loop: CACDTVGIAGDTGKLIF. The CDR3 nucleotides read TGTGCCTGTGACACCGTTGGAATAGCCGGGGACACCGGTAAACTCATCTTT.

On this clone: TCRdb's entry gives the protein of a much larger clone, which mismatches this DNA's translation at residue 15, likely from a read error; the protein reported here is translated from the DNA. The genes are TRDV2 and TRDJ1; 9 positions agree with TRDD3. This CDR3 contains 18 residues. The germline gives CDR1 GEAIGNYY, CDR2 EKD. The CDR3 DNA is TGTGCCTGTGACACTGTCTATACTGGGGGAGATTACACCGATAGACTCATCTTT. This gives the protein CACDTVYTGGDYTDRLIF.

A few counts support this clone. Since a much larger clone is just one base distant, this may be a read error. The V call is TRDV2, the J call TRDJ1; 8 bases fit TRDD3. CDR3 length equals 25 residues. Germline CDR1 and CDR2: GEAIGNYY and EKD. The V and J ends lost 0 bases and 3 bases, in that order; junction bases with no gene match: 35. CDR3 region: CACDTLTAFNPGRNPSTGGSDKLIF. Here the CDR3 DNA reads TGTGCCTGTGACACCTTAACCGCCTTTAACCCCGGACGCAATCCCAGTACTGGGGGCTCCGATAAACTCATCTTT.

Concerning this clone: For this DNA, TCRdb reports the protein of a much larger clone, which diverges at residue 10, most likely from a read error; the protein presented here is translated directly from the DNA. The chain employs TRDV2 and TRDJ1, with no clear D. The CDR3 contains 14 residues. Trimming took off 2 bases at V and 6 bases at J, with 15 bases between the two ends. Looked up from germline, CDR1 is GEAIGNYY and CDR2 is EKD. This chain's CDR3 is CACDNIAPANKLIF. The CDR3 nucleotides are TGTGCCTGTGACAATATAGCCCCGGCCAATAAACTCATCTTT.

For this clone: The protein given by TCRdb reflects a much larger clone and differs at residue 16 from this DNA's translation, likely from a read error; the protein shown is the DNA's translation. The chain carries TRDV2 and TRDJ1, with TRDD3 matching 11 bases. Germline loops: CDR1 GEAIGNYY, CDR2 EKD. The CDR3 runs 19 residues. The DNA of the CDR3 is TGTGCCTGTGACTCGGCGGAAGTACTGGGGGATAGGGGGACCGATAACCTCATCTTT. This codes for CACDSAEVLGDRGTDNLIF.

The chain uses TRDV2 and TRDJ3; TRDD3 matches at 9 bases. The CDR3 loop spans 21 amino acids. Germline V gene lookup returns CDR1 GEAIGNYY and CDR2 EKD. J gave up 0 bases and V 1 base, and 12 bases lay outside the gene matches. CDR3 amino acids: CACDTVYTGGPISWDTRQMFF. The CDR3 DNA follows: TGTGCCTGTGACACTGTCTATACTGGGGGACCAATCTCCTGGGACACCCGACAGATGTTTTTC.

This clone was recorded a few times. A read error is the likely source, as a far larger clone sits one nucleotide away. This sample also contains other DNA sequences that code for the same CDR3. The rearrangement joins TRDV2 to TRDJ1; 7 bases map to TRDD3. The length of the CDR3 is 15 residues. The germline V gene has CDR1 GEAIGNYY and CDR2 EKD. CDR3 DNA sequence: TGTGCCTGCGACACCGTTGGGGGAGACACCGATAAACTCATCTTT. Translated: CACDTVGGDTDKLIF.